This record concerns one T cell receptor beta chain sequence. This sample was taken from a study of blood T cell repertoires in COVID-19. The method was immunoSEQ multiplex PCR; TCRdb's version includes in-frame clones alone and lacks a portion of them. The sample shows about 150,000 clones, approximately 89% of them seen only once. V was shortened by 8 bases and J by 0 bases, with 9 bases between the two germline ends. Germline CDR1 and CDR2: ENHRY and SYGVKD. CDR3 size: 13 residues. The sample comprised peripheral blood. The V and J genes are TRBV10-3 and TRBJ2-3, with D uncertain. This TCR derives from a human donor in a cohort sampled during active COVID-19. The chain's CDR3 is CAIVAVSTDTQYF. As DNA, the CDR3 is TGTGCCATCGTGGCAGTTAGCACAGATACGCAGTATTTT.